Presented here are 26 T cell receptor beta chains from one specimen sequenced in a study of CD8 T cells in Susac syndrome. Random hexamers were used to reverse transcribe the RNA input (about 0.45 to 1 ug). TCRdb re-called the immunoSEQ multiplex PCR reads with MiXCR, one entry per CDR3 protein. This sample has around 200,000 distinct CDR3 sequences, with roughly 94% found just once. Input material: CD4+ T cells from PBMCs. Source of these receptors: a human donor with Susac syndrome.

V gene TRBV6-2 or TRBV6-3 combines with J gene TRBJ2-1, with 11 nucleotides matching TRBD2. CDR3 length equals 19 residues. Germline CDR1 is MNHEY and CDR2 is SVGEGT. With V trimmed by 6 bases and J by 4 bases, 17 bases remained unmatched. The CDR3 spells CASSRDSGRATGWYNEQFF. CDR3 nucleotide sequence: TGTGCCAGCAGCCGGGATAGCGGGAGGGCCACCGGGTGGTACAATGAGCAGTTCTTC.

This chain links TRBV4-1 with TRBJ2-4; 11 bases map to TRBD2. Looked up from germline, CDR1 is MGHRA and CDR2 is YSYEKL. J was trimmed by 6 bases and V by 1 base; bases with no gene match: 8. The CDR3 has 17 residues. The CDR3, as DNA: TGCGCCAGCAGCCAAGGCTTAGCGGGAGGGCCGGGAAACATTCAGTACTTC. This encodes CASSQGLAGGPGNIQYF.

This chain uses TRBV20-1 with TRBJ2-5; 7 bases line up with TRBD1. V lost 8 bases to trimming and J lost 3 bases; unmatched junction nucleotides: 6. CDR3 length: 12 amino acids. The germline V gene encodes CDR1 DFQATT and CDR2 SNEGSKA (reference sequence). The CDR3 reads CSTGVRKETQYF. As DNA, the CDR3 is TGCAGTACAGGGGTGCGGAAAGAGACCCAGTACTTC.

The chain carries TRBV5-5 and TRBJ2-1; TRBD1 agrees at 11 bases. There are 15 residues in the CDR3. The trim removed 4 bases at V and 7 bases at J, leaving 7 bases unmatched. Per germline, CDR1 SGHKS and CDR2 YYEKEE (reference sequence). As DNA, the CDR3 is TGTGCCAGCAGCCAAACAGGGACAGGGGGAAATGAGCAGTTCTTC. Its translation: CASSQTGTGGNEQFF.

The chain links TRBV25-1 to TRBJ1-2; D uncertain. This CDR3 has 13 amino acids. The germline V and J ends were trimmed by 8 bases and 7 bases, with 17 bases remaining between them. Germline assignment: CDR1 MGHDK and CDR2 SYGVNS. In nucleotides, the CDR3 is TGTGCCAGCGGATTTTGGTCAGGTGGTGGCTACACCTTC. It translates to CASGFWSGGGYTF.

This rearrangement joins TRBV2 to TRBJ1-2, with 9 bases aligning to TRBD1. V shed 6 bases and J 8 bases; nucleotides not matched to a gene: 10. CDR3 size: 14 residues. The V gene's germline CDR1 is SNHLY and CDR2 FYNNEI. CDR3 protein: CASRDDRGGSGYTF. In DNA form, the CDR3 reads TGTGCCAGCAGAGACGACAGGGGGGGTTCCGGCTACACCTTC.

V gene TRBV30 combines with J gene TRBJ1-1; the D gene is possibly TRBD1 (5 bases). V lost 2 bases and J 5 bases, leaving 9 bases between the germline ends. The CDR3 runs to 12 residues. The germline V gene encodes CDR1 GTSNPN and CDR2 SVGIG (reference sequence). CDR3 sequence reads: CAWSTGRTEAFF. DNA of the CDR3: TGTGCCTGGAGTACAGGCCGGACTGAAGCTTTCTTT.

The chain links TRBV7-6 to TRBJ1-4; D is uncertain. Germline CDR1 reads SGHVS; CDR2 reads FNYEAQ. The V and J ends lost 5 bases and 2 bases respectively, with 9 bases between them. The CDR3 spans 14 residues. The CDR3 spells CASSRFGTNEKLFF. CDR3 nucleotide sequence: TGTGCCAGCAGCCGGTTCGGCACTAATGAAAAACTGTTTTTT.

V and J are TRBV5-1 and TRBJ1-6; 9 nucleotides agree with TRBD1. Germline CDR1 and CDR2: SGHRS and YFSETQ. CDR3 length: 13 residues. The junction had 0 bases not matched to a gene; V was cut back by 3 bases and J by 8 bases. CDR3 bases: TGCGCCAGCAGCTGGGACAGGGATTCACCCCTCCACTTT. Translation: CASSWDRDSPLHF.

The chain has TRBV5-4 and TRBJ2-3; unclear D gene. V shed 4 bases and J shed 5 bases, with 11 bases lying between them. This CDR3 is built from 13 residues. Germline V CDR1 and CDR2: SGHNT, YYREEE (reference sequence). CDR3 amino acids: CASSDISKDTQYF. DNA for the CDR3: TGTGCCAGCAGCGACATTTCAAAAGATACGCAGTATTTT.

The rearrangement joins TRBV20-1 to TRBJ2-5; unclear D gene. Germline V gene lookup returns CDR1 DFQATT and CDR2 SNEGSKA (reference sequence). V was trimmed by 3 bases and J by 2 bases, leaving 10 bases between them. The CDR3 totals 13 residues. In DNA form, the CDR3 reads TGCAGTGCTAGGTTTAGTGGGCAAGAGACCCAGTACTTC. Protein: CSARFSGQETQYF.

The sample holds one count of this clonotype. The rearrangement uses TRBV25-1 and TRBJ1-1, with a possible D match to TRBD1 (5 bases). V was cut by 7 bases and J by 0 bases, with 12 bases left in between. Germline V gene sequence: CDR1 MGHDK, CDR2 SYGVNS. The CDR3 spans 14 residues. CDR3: CASNPPGLNTEAFF. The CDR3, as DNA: TGTGCCAGCAACCCGCCGGGACTGAACACTGAAGCTTTCTTT. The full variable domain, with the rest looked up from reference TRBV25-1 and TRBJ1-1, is EADIYQTPRYLVIGTGKKITLECSQTMGHDKMYWYQQDPGMELHLIHYSYGVNSTEKGDLSSESTVSRIRTEHFPLTLESARPSHTSQYLCASNPPGLNTEAFFGQGTRLTVV.

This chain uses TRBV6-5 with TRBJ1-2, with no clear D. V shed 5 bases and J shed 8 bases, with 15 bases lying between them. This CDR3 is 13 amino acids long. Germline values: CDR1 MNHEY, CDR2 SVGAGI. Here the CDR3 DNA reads TGTGCCAGCAGTAGGCCGCGGTCTTGGGGCTACACCTTC. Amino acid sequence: CASSRPRSWGYTF.

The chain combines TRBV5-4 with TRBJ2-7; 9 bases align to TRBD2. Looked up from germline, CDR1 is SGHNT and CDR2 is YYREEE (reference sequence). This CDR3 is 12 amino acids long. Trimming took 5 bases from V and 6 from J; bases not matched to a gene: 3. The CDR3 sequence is CASRGTSFEQYF. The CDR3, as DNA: TGTGCCAGCAGGGGGACTAGCTTCGAGCAGTACTTC.

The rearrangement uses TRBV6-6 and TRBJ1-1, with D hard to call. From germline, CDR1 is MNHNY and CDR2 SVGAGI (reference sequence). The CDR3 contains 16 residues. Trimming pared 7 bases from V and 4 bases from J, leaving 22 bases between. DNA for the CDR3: TGTGCCAGCATGGAAGGGATACGGACTCATCGCACTGAAGCTTTCTTT. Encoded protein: CASMEGIRTHRTEAFF.

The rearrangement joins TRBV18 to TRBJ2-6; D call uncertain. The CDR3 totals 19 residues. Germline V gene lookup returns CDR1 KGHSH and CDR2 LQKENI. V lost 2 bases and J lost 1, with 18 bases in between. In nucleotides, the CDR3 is TGTGCCAGCTCACCAATAAACTTCATCCGCAATTCTGGGGCCAACGTCCTGACTTTC. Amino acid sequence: CASSPINFIRNSGANVLTF.

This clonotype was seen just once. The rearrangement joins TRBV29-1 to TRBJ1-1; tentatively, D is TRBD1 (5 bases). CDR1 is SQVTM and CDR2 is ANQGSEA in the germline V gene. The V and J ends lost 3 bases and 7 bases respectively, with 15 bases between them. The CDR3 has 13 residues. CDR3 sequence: CSVDRGSPVEAFF. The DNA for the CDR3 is TGCAGCGTTGATCGGGGGAGCCCGGTTGAAGCTTTCTTT. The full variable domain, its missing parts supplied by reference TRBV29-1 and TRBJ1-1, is SAVISQKPSRDICQRGTSLTIQCQVDSQVTMMFWYRQQPGQSLTLIATANQGSEATYESGFVIDKFPISRPNLTFSTLTVSNMSPEDSSIYLCSVDRGSPVEAFFGQGTRLTVV.

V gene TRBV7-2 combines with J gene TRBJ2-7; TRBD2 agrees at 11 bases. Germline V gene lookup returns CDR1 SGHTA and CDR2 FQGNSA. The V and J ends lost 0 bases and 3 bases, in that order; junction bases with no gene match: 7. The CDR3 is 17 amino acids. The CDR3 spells CASSLAGGLAGYYEQYF. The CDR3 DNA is TGTGCCAGCAGCTTAGCAGGTGGACTAGCGGGTTACTACGAGCAGTACTTC.

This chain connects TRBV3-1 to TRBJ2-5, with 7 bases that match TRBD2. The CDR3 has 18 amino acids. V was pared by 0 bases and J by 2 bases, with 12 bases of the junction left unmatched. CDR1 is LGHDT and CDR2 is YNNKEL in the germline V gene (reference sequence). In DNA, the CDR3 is TGTGCCAGCAGCCAAGACGTGGGGGGGGATCATTTACAAGAGACCCAGTACTTC. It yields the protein CASSQDVGGDHLQETQYF.

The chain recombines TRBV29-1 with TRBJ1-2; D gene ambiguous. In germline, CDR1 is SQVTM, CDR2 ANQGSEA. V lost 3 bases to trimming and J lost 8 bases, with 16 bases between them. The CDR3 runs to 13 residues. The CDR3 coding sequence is TGCAGCGTTGACCTCACCGGGAGGGAAGGCTACACCTTC. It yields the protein CSVDLTGREGYTF.

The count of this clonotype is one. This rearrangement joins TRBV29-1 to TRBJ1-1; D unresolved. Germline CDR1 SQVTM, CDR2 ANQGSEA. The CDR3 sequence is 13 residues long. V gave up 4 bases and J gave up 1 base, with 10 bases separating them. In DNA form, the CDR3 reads TGCAGCGTTGGTAGTTATGAGAACACTGAAGCTTTCTTT. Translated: CSVGSYENTEAFF.

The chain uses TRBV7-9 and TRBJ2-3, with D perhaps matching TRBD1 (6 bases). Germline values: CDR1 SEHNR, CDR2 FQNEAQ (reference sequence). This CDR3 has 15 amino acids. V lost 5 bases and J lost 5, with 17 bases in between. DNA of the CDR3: TGTGCCAGCAGCCCGTTGAGGGGGTTTGAAGATACGCAGTATTTT. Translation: CASSPLRGFEDTQYF.

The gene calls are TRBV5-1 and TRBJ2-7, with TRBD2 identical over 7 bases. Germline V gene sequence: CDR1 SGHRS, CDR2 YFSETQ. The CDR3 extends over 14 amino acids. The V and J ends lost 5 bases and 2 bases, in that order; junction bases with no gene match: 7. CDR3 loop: CASRSGTNAYEQYF. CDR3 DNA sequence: TGCGCCAGCAGGTCCGGGACTAACGCCTACGAGCAGTACTTC.

For the CDR3, the DNA is TGCAGTGCTAGACGGCCGACAGATTCCTACGAGCAGTACTTC. Its translation: CSARRPTDSYEQYF. The J gene is TRBJ2-7, the V gene TRBV20-1; D might be TRBD1 (5 bases). The CDR3 runs 14 residues. Germline V gene data show CDR1 as DFQATT and CDR2 as SNEGSKA (reference sequence). V was pared by 2 bases and J by 1 base, with 12 bases between.

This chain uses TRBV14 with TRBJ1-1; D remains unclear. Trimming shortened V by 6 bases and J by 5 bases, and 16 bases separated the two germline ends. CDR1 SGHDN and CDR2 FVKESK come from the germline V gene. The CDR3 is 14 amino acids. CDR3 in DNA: TGTGCCAGCAGGCTTGGTGGGGTAAGGACTGAAGCTTTCTTT. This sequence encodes CASRLGGVRTEAFF. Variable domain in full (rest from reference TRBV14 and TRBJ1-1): EAGVTQFPSHSVIEKGQTVTLRCDPISGHDNLYWYRRVMGKEIKFLLHFVKESKQDESGMPNNRFLAERTGGTYSTLKVQPAELEDSGVYFCASRLGGVRTEAFFGQGTRLTVV.

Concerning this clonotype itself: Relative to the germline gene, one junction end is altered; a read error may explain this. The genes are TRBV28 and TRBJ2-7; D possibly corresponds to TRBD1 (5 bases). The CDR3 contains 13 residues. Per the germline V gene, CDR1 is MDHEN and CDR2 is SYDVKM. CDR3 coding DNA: TGTGCTAGCATGTCAGGGCTGGGTTACGAGCAGTACTTC. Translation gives CASMSGLGYEQYF. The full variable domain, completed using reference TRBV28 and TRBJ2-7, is DVKVTQSSRYLVKRTGEKVFLECVQDMDHENMFWYRQDPGLGLRLIYFSYDVKMKEKGDIPEGYSVSREKKERFSLILESASTNQTSMYLCASMSGLGYEQYFGPGTRLTVT.